Listed below are T cell receptor beta chains from one sample, sequenced in a study of T cells in Graves' hyperthyroidism and ophthalmopathy. TCRdb analysed the multiplex PCR reads with MiXCR anew, one entry per CDR3 protein. Found here are about 350,000 distinct CDR3 sequences, roughly 14% of them singletons; the top ten hold roughly 25%. The sequenced material came from blood. The source of these receptors is a woman aged 30 to 39 with Graves' hyperthyroidism. Each CDR3 is given with its conserved first and last residue. A D gene is named only where the DNA matches it firmly. Clone sizes are given selectively: once, few, many, or a class where the clone is expanded.

j_gene | abundance | d_gene | v_gene | CDR3aa | CDR3nt
TRBJ1-4 | few | - | TRBV27 | CASRQGSEKLFF | TGTGCCAGCCGGCAGGGCAGTGAAAAACTGTTTTTT
TRBJ2-3 | few | TRBD1 | TRBV2 | CASFRDRVADTQYF | TGTGCCAGCTTCCGGGACAGGGTAGCCGATACGCAGTATTTT
TRBJ1-2 | many | - | TRBV28 | CASSLPGEYYGYTF | TGTGCCAGCAGCCTCCCAGGGGAGTACTATGGCTACACCTTC
TRBJ2-1 | - | TRBD2 | TRBV2 | CASSEVVAGYNEQFF | TGTGCCAGCAGTGAAGTGGTAGCGGGATACAATGAGCAGTTCTTC
TRBJ2-5 | few | - | TRBV6-1 | CASNVRVETQYF | TGTGCCAGCAATGTGCGGGTGGAGACCCAGTACTTC
TRBJ2-5 | few | - | TRBV29-1 | CSVAGLETQYF | TGCAGCGTTGCGGGCTTGGAGACCCAGTACTTC
TRBJ2-1 | - | - | TRBV19 | CASSITREPYNEQFF | TGTGCCAGTAGTATTACACGGGAGCCCTACAATGAGCAGTTCTTC
TRBJ2-5 | many | TRBD2 | TRBV7-2 | CASSTQAGDNQETQYF | TGTGCCAGCAGCACCCAAGCGGGAGATAATCAAGAGACCCAGTACTTC
TRBJ2-7 | - | TRBD1 | TRBV11-2 | CASSPIHRGFYEQYF | TGTGCCAGCAGCCCGATTCACAGGGGATTCTACGAGCAGTACTTC
TRBJ2-6 | many | - | TRBV28 | CASSFRSGANVLTF | TGTGCCAGCAGTTTCCGCTCTGGGGCCAACGTCCTGACTTTC
TRBJ2-1 | many | - | TRBV6-1 | CASSRTLYNEQFF | TGTGCCAGCAGTAGGACCCTCTACAATGAGCAGTTCTTC
TRBJ2-7 | many | - | TRBV20-1 | CSARGSGTRRTYEQYF | TGCAGTGCTAGAGGGTCCGGGACCCGGCGCACCTACGAGCAGTACTTC
TRBJ2-2 | few | - | TRBV24-1 | CATSDLGATNTGELFF | TGTGCCACCAGTGATCTAGGGGCCACGAACACCGGGGAGCTGTTTTTT
TRBJ2-3 | many | - | TRBV20-1 | CSATQAHTVTDTQYF | TGCAGTGCGACACAGGCTCACACCGTGACAGATACGCAGTATTTT
TRBJ2-3 | many | - | TRBV28 | CASSLGTGTDTQYF | TGTGCCAGCAGTTTGGGCACGGGTACAGATACGCAGTATTTT
TRBJ2-5 | many | TRBD1 | TRBV11-2 | CASSLGQGKETQYF | TGTGCCAGCAGCCTGGGACAGGGAAAAGAGACCCAGTACTTC
TRBJ2-7 | many | TRBD2 | TRBV2 | CASSEPPTSGRAAEQYF | TGTGCCAGCAGTGAACCCCCGACTAGCGGGAGGGCCGCCGAGCAGTACTTC
TRBJ1-1 | many | - | TRBV5-1 | CASSLGHDTEAFF | TGCGCCAGCAGCTTGGGGCACGATACTGAAGCTTTCTTT
TRBJ1-4 | many | TRBD1 | TRBV2 | CASRRRTGDEKLFF | TGTGCCAGCAGAAGGCGGACAGGGGACGAAAAACTGTTTTTT
TRBJ1-5 | many | - | TRBV2 | CASSGAGENQPQHF | TGTGCCAGCAGTGGGGCAGGAGAGAATCAGCCCCAGCATTTT
TRBJ2-7 | - | - | TRBV27 | CASRESTYEQYF | TGTGCCAGCAGGGAAAGCACCTACGAGCAGTACTTC
TRBJ2-5 | many | TRBD2 | TRBV7-3 | CASSRTGGQETQYF | TGTGCCAGCAGCCGGACCGGGGGGCAAGAGACCCAGTACTTC
TRBJ2-2 | - | TRBD1 | TRBV12-3/TRBV12-4 | CASSTTGEGTGELFF | TGTGCCAGCAGTACTACAGGGGAAGGCACCGGGGAGCTGTTTTTT